Reported below is one TCR beta chain. It was during active infection that Seattle patients were enrolled and then longitudinally followed. The authors' processing: Nucleated cell counts were estimated from reference gene primer amplification. Clones were read by immunoSEQ multiplex PCR, and TCRdb kept only the in-frame ones, dropping some. From that table come the V and J calls and clone size; the DNA was used to work out D and trimming. The sample consists of 210,000 or so clones, 83% of them appearing once. This sample is drawn from a study of blood T cell repertoires in COVID-19. The germline CDR1 and CDR2 sequences are SEHNR and FQNEAQ (reference sequence). The CDR3 is made up of 12 amino acids. V gave up 7 bases and J gave up 14 bases, with 15 bases separating them.

The chain links TRBV7-9 to TRBJ1-6, with no clear D. Sequenced input: peripheral blood. This clonotype originated in a woman aged 30 to 39 with COVID-19, enrolled during active disease. For the CDR3, the DNA is TGTGCCAGCACCTCCATCGGGGTAGCCCTCCACTTT. This translates into CASTSIGVALHF.